Shown below are 21 T cell receptor beta chains from a single sample sequenced in a study of blood T cell repertoires in COVID-19. Assay: immunoSEQ multiplex PCR; the TCRdb copy retains only in-frame clones and omits some. Among approximately 290,000 clones, over 75% were seen once, and the ten largest hold about 4.3%. Source material: PBMCs or T cells enriched from blood (not recorded which). The receptors originated from a woman in her twenties or thirties who had recovered from COVID-19.

V is TRBV11-2 and J is TRBJ2-7, with no clear D. This CDR3 has 13 amino acids. V lost 5 bases to trimming and J lost 1 base, with 9 bases between them. CDR1 SGHAT and CDR2 FQNNGV come from the germline V gene. The CDR3 region has the DNA TGTGCCAGCAGCCCCGACACATCCTACGAGCAGTACTTC. Translated: CASSPDTSYEQYF.

This sequence joins TRBV18 and TRBJ2-1; 9 bases map to TRBD2. J gave up 6 bases and V 2 bases, and 5 bases lay outside the gene matches. This CDR3 has 15 amino acids. Germline assignment: CDR1 KGHSH and CDR2 LQKENI. Here the CDR3 reads CASSPTGGRANEQFF. DNA of the CDR3: TGTGCCAGCTCACCAACGGGCGGGAGGGCCAATGAGCAGTTCTTC.

There are a few counts of this clone. This chain links TRBV28 with TRBJ2-3; a weak D match, TRBD2 (5 bases). The CDR3 has 14 amino acids. CDR1 and CDR2 from the germline V gene are MDHEN and SYDVKM. V was cut by 3 bases and J by 9 bases, with 16 bases left in between. In DNA, the CDR3 is TGTGCCAGCAGTTTCCCCCGGGCCCCGGGGACGCAGTATTTT. Its translation is CASSFPRAPGTQYF.

J is TRBJ2-7 and V is TRBV5-1, with D unresolved. The CDR3 spans 14 residues. Looked up from germline, CDR1 is SGHRS and CDR2 is YFSETQ. Trimming cost V 0 bases and J 2 bases, with 9 bases left between them. In DNA form, the CDR3 reads TGCGCCAGCAGCTTGGTCCCAGGCGCCTACGAGCAGTACTTC. The encoded protein is CASSLVPGAYEQYF.

This clone has just one count. The rearrangement joins TRBV3-1 (or the pseudogene TRBV3-2) to TRBJ2-3; 11 bases are a match to TRBD1. From germline, CDR1 is LGHDT and CDR2 YNNKEL (reference sequence). The CDR3 runs 15 residues. V was pared by 4 bases and J by 3 bases, with 3 bases of the junction left unmatched. In nucleotides, the CDR3 is TGTGCCAGCAGCCCGGACAGGGGGCAAACAGATACGCAGTATTTT. It is translated as CASSPDRGQTDTQYF.

The rearrangement links TRBV19 to TRBJ2-1; no reliable D call. V shed 6 bases and J shed 3 bases, with 3 bases lying between them. Per the germline V gene, CDR1 is LNHDA and CDR2 is SQIVND (reference sequence). This CDR3 is built from 11 residues. The DNA for the CDR3 is TGTGCCAGTAGCTACTACAATGAGCAGTTCTTC. This sequence encodes CASSYYNEQFF.

The rearrangement uses TRBV3-1 (or the pseudogene TRBV3-2) and TRBJ1-4; D is unresolved. The CDR3 is 15 amino acids. Germline V gene sequence: CDR1 LGHDT, CDR2 YNNKEL (reference sequence). Trimming cost V 4 bases and J 0 bases, with 9 bases left between them. The CDR3 sequence: CASSLAGTTNEKLFF. The DNA for the CDR3 is TGTGCCAGCAGCCTCGCCGGGACAACTAATGAAAAACTGTTTTTT.

The rearrangement links TRBV29-1 to TRBJ1-2; D unresolved. V was cut by 6 bases and J by 11 bases, with 22 bases left in between. Germline lookup yields CDR1 SQVTM and CDR2 ANQGSEA. The CDR3 consists of 13 residues. CDR3 sequence reads: CSVASKILGGYTF. In DNA, the CDR3 is TGCAGCGTCGCCTCAAAAATCCTAGGTGGTTACACCTTC.

The chain recombines TRBV28 with TRBJ1-5, with 10 bases that match TRBD1. This CDR3 contains 15 residues. The germline CDR1 and CDR2 sequences are MDHEN and SYDVKM. Trimming took 4 bases from V and 5 from J; bases not matched to a gene: 5. CDR3 sequence: CASSSTGGRDQPQHF. CDR3 DNA: TGTGCCAGCAGTTCGACAGGGGGCAGGGATCAGCCCCAGCATTTT.

This clone occurred once. V gene TRBV6-4 combines with J gene TRBJ2-1, with D possibly TRBD1 on 5 matching bases. Trimming cost V 4 bases and J 4 bases, with 14 bases left between them. Looked up from germline, CDR1 is MRHNA and CDR2 is SNTAGT. This CDR3 is built from 15 residues. CDR3 nucleotide sequence: TGTGCCAGCAGTGTGGGGCGCTCCCTGTACAATGAGCAGTTCTTC. Protein: CASSVGRSLYNEQFF.

This chain uses TRBV4-2 with TRBJ1-4; TRBD1 agrees at 10 bases. Per germline, CDR1 LGHNA and CDR2 YNFKEQ. J was trimmed by 8 bases and V by 0 bases; bases with no gene match: 12. This CDR3 has 18 residues. The DNA for the CDR3 is TGTGCCAGCAGCCAAGAAAGATGGGGGACAGGGGAAGAGGAAAAACTGTTTTTT. Translation: CASSQERWGTGEEEKLFF.

The V gene is TRBV10-3, the J gene TRBJ1-4; no firm D call. This CDR3 has 14 amino acids. Germline CDR1 ENHRY, CDR2 SYGVKD. Trimming pared 0 bases from V and 11 bases from J, leaving 13 bases between. The CDR3 DNA is TGTGCCATCAGTGAGTCGAGGGAATACGGGAAACTGTTTTTT. It yields the protein CAISESREYGKLFF.

This clone was seen a few times. The rearrangement uses TRBV30 and TRBJ2-7, with D perhaps matching TRBD1 (6 bases). The CDR3 is 14 residues long. V gave up 3 bases and J gave up 3 bases, with 15 bases separating them. The germline V gene has CDR1 GTSNPN and CDR2 SVGIG (reference sequence). The CDR3 reads CAWSARDRHYEQYF. The CDR3 coding sequence is TGTGCCTGGAGCGCCCGTGACAGGCACTACGAGCAGTACTTC.

The gene calls are TRBV3-1 (or the pseudogene TRBV3-2) and TRBJ2-1; no firm D call. Germline CDR1 LGHDT, CDR2 YNNKEL (reference sequence). The CDR3 contains 14 residues. Trimming stripped 6 bases from V and 7 bases from J, with 16 bases between. CDR3 in DNA: TGTGCCAGCAGTCAGATCCCATCCGGGAATGAGCAGTTCTTC. Translated, it gives CASSQIPSGNEQFF.

This rearrangement joins TRBV7-8 to TRBJ1-4, with D possibly being TRBD1 (6 bases). This CDR3 is 14 amino acids long. Per the germline V gene, CDR1 is SGHVS and CDR2 is FQNEAQ. Trimming took off 5 bases at V and 4 bases at J, with 11 bases between the two ends. The CDR3 is CASSPGQINEKLFF. CDR3 bases: TGTGCCAGCAGCCCCGGACAGATTAATGAAAAACTGTTTTTT. Using reference TRBV7-8 and TRBJ1-4 for the parts outside the CDR3, the full variable domain is GAGVSQSPRYKVAKRGQDVALRCDPISGHVSLFWYQQALGQGPEFLTYFQNEAQLDKSGLPSDRFFAERPEGSVSTLKIQRTQQEDSAVYLCASSPGQINEKLFFGSGTQLSVL.

The chain recombines TRBV9 with TRBJ2-1; 11 positions match TRBD2. This CDR3 is 19 amino acids long. Germline V gene data show CDR1 as SGDLS and CDR2 as YYNGEE. With V trimmed by 0 bases and J by 7 bases, 15 bases remained unmatched. CDR3 in amino acids: CASSVATGTSGRYGNEQFF. DNA for the CDR3: TGTGCCAGCAGCGTAGCTACAGGTACTAGCGGGAGATATGGGAATGAGCAGTTCTTC.

This chain connects TRBV14 to TRBJ2-3; the D gene is possibly TRBD1 (6 bases). Germline CDR1 is SGHDN and CDR2 is FVKESK. The CDR3 consists of 15 residues. V lost 2 bases to trimming and J lost 0 bases, with 9 bases between them. The CDR3 here is CASSQIQGSTDTQYF. CDR3 DNA: TGTGCCAGCAGCCAAATACAGGGAAGCACAGATACGCAGTATTTT.

Of note for this clone: The sample holds other DNA sequences that translate to the same CDR3. The rearrangement uses TRBV28 and TRBJ1-2; 7 nucleotides line up with TRBD1. J gave up 2 bases and V 8 bases, and 8 bases lay outside the gene matches. CDR3 length: 14 residues. CDR1 is MDHEN, CDR2 SYDVKM, per germline. In DNA form, the CDR3 reads TGTGCCAGCCTCAGGGACAGCGTAAACTATGGCTACACCTTC. Its translation: CASLRDSVNYGYTF.

The chain carries TRBV7-9 and TRBJ2-7, with a possible D match to TRBD1 (5 bases). The germline V gene has CDR1 SEHNR and CDR2 FQNEAQ (reference sequence). V was trimmed by 2 bases and J by 1 base, leaving 6 bases between them. This CDR3 is 13 amino acids long. This chain's CDR3 is CASSLRQSYEQYF. The CDR3 coding sequence is TGTGCCAGCAGCTTAAGACAGTCCTACGAGCAGTACTTC.

The chain couples TRBV5-1 to TRBJ2-1; 13 bases are shared with TRBD2. CDR3 length equals 15 residues. Trimming cost V 6 bases and J 7 bases; bases outside gene matches: 7. CDR1 and CDR2 from the germline V gene are SGHRS and YFSETQ. The CDR3 sequence: CASMGLAGSWNEQFF. Here the CDR3 DNA reads TGCGCCAGCATGGGACTAGCGGGGAGTTGGAATGAGCAGTTCTTC.

This clone was seen just once. V usage is TRBV30 and J usage is TRBJ2-7; D call uncertain. Germline CDR1 is GTSNPN and CDR2 is SVGIG (reference sequence). V was shortened by 3 bases and J by 4 bases, with 13 bases between the two germline ends. This CDR3 has 13 amino acids. The CDR3 spells CAWRGTGRYEQYF. CDR3 sequence (DNA): TGTGCCTGGAGGGGTACTGGGCGATACGAGCAGTACTTC.